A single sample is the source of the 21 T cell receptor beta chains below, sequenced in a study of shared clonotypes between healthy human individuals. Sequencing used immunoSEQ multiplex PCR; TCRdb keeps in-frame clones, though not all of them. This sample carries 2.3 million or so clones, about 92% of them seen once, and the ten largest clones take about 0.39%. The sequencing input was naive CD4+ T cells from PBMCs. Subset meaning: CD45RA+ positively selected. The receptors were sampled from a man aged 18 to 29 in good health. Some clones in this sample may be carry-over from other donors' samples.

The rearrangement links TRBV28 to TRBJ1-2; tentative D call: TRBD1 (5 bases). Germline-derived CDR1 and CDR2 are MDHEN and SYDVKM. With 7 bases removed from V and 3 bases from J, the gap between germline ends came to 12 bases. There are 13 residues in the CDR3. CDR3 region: CASNPGPHYGYTF. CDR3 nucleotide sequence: TGTGCCAGCAACCCGGGACCCCACTATGGCTACACCTTC.

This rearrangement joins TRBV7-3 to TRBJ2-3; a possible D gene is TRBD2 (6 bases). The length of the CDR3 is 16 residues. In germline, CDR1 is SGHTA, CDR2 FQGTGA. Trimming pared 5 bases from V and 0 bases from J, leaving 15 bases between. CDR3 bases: TGTGCCAGCAGCCACGGGGGTCTTACCAGCACAGATACGCAGTATTTT. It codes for CASSHGGLTSTDTQYF. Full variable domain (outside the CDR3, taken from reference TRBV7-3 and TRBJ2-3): GAGVSQTPSNKVTEKGKYVELRCDPISGHTALYWYRQSLGQGPEFLIYFQGTGAADDSGLPNDRFFAVRPEGSVSTLKIQRTERGDSAVYLCASSHGGLTSTDTQYFGPGTRLTVL.

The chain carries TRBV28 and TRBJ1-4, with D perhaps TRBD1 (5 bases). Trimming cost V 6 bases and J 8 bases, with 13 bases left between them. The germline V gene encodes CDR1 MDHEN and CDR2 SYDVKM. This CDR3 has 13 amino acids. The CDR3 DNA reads TGTGCCAGCAGCAAGGGGACCGTGGAAAAACTGTTTTTT. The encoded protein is CASSKGTVEKLFF.

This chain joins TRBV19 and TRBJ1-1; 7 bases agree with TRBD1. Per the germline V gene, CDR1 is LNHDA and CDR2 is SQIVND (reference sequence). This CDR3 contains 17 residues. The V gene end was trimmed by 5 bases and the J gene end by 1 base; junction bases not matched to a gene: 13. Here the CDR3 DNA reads TGTGCCAGTAGTCCTACCCGTTGGACAGGCCGGAACACTGAAGCTTTCTTT. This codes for CASSPTRWTGRNTEAFF.

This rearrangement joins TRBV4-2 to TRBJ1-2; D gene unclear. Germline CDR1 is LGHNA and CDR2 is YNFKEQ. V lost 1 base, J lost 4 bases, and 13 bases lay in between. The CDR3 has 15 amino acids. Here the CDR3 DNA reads TGTGCCAGCAGCCAAGTTGCGGACGGAAGCTATGGCTACACCTTC. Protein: CASSQVADGSYGYTF.

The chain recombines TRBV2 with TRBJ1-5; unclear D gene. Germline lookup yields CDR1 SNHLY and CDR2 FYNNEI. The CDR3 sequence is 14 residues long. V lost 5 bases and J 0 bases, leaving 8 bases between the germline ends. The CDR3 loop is CASSLQVSNQPQHF. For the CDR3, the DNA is TGTGCCAGCAGTTTACAAGTTAGCAATCAGCCCCAGCATTTT. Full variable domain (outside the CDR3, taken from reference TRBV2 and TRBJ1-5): EPEVTQTPSHQVTQMGQEVILRCVPISNHLYFYWYRQILGQKVEFLVSFYNNEISEKSEIFDDQFSVERPDGSNFTLKIRSTKLEDSAMYFCASSLQVSNQPQHFGDGTRLSIL.

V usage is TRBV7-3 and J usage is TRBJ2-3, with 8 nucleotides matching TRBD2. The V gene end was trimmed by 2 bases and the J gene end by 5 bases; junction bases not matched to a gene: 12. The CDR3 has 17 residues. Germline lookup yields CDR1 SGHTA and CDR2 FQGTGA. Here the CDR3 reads CASSLGSTSGRIDTQYF. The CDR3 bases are TGTGCCAGCAGCTTAGGGAGTACGAGCGGGAGAATAGATACGCAGTATTTT.

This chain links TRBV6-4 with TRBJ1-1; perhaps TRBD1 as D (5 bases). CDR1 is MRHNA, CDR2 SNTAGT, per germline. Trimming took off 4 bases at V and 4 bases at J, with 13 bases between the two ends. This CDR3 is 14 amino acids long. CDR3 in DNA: TGTGCCAGCAGTGTCGGCGGGGCGGGCACTGAAGCTTTCTTT. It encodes CASSVGGAGTEAFF.

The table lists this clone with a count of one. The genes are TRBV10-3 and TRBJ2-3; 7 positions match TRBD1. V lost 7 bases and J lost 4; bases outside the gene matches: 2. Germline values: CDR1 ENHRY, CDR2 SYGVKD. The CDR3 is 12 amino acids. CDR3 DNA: TGTGCCATCAAGGACAGGCCAGATACGCAGTATTTT. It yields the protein CAIKDRPDTQYF.

The CDR3 reads CASSLWTGVYTF. Written as DNA, the CDR3 is TGTGCCAGCAGCTTGTGGACAGGTGTCTACACCTTC. V usage is TRBV5-6 and J usage is TRBJ1-2; the match to TRBD1 covers 7 bases. V was clipped by 1 base and J by 10 bases; unmatched bases: 4. There are 12 residues in the CDR3. Germline CDR1 is SGHDT and CDR2 is YYEEEE.

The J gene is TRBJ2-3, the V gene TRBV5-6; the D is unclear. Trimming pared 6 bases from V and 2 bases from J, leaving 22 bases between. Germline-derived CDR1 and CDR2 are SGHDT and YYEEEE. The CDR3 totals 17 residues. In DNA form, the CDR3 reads TGTGCCAGCAACCTATGGACGCTAGTTTTCGTCACAGATACGCAGTATTTT. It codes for CASNLWTLVFVTDTQYF.

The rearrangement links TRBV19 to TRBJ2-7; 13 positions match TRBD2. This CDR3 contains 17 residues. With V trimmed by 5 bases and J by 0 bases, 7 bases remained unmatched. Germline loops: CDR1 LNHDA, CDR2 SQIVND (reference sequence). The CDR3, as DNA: TGTGCCAGTAGTCTGATAGGGACTAGCGGGGACTCCTACGAGCAGTACTTC. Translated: CASSLIGTSGDSYEQYF.

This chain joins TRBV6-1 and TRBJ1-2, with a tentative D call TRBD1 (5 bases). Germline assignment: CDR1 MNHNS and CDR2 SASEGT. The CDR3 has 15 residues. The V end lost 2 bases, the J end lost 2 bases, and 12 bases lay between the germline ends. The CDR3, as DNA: TGTGCCAGCAGTGAATTCGGTCGACAGAACTATGGCTACACCTTC. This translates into CASSEFGRQNYGYTF.

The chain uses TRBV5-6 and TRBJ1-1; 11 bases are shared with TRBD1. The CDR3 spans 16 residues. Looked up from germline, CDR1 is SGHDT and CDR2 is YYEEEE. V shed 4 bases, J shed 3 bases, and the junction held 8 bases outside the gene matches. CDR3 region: CASSRDRGLVDTEAFF. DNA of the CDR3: TGTGCCAGCAGCCGGGACAGGGGGTTGGTAGACACTGAAGCTTTCTTT.

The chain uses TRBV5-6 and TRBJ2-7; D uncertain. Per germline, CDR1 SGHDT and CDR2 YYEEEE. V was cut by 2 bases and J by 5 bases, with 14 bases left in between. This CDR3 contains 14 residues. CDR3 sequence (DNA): TGTGCCAGCAGCTTTGCGTCCCAAGGCGACGAGCAGTACTTC. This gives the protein CASSFASQGDEQYF.

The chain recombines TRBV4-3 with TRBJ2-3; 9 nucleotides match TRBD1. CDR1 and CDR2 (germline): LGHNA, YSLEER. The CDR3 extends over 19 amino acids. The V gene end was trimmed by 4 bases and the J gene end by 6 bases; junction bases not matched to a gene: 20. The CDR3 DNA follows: TGCGCCAGCAGCCGTCTCGGACCAACAGGGGGCGAGGGGGGGGATACGCAGTATTTT. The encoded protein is CASSRLGPTGGEGGDTQYF.

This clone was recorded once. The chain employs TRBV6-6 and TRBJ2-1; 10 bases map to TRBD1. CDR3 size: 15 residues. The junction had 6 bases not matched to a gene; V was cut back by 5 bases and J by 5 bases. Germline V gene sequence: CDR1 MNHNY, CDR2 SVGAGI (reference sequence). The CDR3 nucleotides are TGTGCCAGCAGTCCGGGACAGGGGTATAACAATGAGCAGTTCTTC. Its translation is CASSPGQGYNNEQFF.

The CDR3 loop reads CASSSAGAPPDTQYF. The CDR3 nucleotides are TGTGCCAGCAGTTCGGCGGGAGCCCCGCCAGATACGCAGTATTTT. V usage is TRBV28 and J usage is TRBJ2-3; TRBD2 matches 7 bases. The trim removed 4 bases at V and 4 bases at J, leaving 8 bases unmatched. This CDR3 spans 15 amino acids. Germline V gives CDR1 MDHEN, CDR2 SYDVKM.

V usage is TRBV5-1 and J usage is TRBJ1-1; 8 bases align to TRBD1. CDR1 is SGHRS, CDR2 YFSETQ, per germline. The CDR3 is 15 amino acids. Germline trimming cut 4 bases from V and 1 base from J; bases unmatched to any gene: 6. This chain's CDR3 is CASSPGTGWNTEAFF. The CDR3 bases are TGCGCCAGCAGCCCAGGGACAGGCTGGAACACTGAAGCTTTCTTT.

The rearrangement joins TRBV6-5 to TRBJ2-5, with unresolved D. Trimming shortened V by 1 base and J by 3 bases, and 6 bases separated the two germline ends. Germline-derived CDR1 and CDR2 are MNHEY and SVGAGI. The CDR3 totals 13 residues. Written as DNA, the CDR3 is TGTGCCAGCAGTTACTGGGCAGAAGAGACCCAGTACTTC. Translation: CASSYWAEETQYF.

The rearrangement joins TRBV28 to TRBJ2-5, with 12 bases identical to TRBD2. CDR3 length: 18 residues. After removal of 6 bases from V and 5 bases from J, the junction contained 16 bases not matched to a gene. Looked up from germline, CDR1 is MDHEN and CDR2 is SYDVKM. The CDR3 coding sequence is TGTGCCAGCAGCAAAGGACTAGCGGGATTGCGTAGTTTGGAGACCCAGTACTTC. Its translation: CASSKGLAGLRSLETQYF.